Sequencing of this T cell receptor beta chain was carried out in a study of blood T cells in healthy people across ages. Together with a sample-barcoded 5' primer, a J-beta primer mix was included in a second PCR lasting about 6 to 11 cycles. One entry per CDR3 protein, called by TCRdb with MiXCR from the 5' RACE reads. This table has 1.5 million to 2 million distinct CDR3 sequences, about 30% appearing once. Findings and limits, study-wide: The CMV status of each donor remained undetermined, and this could have confounded shifts in expanded clonotypes.

The trim removed 4 bases at V and 0 bases at J, leaving 5 bases unmatched. The CDR3 has 16 residues. In germline, CDR1 is SGDLS, CDR2 YYNGEE. Details on this clonotype: What it recognizes is unknown.

The specimen sequenced was blood. The chain has TRBV9 and TRBJ2-2, with TRBD2 matching over 8 bases. The source is a woman younger than 45 in good health. CDR3 DNA: TGTGCCAGCAGCATCGGGACTAGAGCGAACACCGGGGAGCTGTTTTTT. Amino acid sequence: CASSIGTRANTGELFF.